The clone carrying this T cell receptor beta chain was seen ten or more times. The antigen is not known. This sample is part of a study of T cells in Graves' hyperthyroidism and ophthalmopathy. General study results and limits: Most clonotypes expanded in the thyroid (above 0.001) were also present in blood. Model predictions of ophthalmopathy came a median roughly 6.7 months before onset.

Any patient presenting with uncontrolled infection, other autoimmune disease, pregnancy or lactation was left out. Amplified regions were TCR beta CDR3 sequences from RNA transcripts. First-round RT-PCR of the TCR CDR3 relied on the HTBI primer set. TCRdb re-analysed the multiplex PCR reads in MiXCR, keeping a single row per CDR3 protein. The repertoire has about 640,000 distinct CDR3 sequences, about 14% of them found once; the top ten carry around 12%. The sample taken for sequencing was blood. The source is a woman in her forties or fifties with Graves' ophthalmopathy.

The DNA for the CDR3 is TGCGCCAGCAGCCCAACCACAGGGAACTATGGCTACACCTTC. Its translation is CASSPTTGNYGYTF. V and J are TRBV5-1 and TRBJ1-2; TRBD1 might be the D (6 bases). This CDR3 is 14 amino acids long. Trimming took 4 bases from V and 2 from J, leaving 12 bases between them. Germline CDR1 and CDR2: SGHRS and YFSETQ.